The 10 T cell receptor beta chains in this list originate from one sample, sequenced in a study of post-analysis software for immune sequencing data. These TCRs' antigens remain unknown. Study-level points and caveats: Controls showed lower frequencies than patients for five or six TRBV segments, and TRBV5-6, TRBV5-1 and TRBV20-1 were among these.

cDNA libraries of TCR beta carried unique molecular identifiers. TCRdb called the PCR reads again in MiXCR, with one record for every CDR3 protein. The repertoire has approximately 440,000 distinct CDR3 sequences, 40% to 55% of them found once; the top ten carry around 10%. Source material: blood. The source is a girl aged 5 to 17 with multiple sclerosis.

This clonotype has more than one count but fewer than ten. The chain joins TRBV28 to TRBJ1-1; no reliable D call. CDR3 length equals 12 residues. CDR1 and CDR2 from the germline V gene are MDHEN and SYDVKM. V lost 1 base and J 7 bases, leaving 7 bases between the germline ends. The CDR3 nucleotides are TGTGCCAGCAGTTTATCAGAGGTTGAAGCTTTCTTT. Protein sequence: CASSLSEVEAFF. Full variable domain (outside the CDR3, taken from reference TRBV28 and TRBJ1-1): DVKVTQSSRYLVKRTGEKVFLECVQDMDHENMFWYRQDPGLGLRLIYFSYDVKMKEKGDIPEGYSVSREKKERFSLILESASTNQTSMYLCASSLSEVEAFFGQGTRLTVV.

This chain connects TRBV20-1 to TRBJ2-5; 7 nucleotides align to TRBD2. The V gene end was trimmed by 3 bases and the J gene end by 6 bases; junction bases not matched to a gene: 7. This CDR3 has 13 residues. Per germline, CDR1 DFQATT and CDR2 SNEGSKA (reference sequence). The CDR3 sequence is CSASSAGVKTQYF. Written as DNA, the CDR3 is TGCAGTGCTAGCTCGGCGGGAGTGAAGACCCAGTACTTC.

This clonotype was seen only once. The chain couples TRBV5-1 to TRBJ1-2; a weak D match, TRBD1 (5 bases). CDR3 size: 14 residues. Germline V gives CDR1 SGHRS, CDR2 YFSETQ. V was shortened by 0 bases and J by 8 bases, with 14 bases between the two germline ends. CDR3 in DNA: TGCGCCAGCAGCTTGGACGGGGGTTCGGGCGGCTACACCTTC. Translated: CASSLDGGSGGYTF. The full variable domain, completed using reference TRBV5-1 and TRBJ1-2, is KAGVTQTPRYLIKTRGQQVTLSCSPISGHRSVSWYQQTPGQGLQFLFEYFSETQRNKGNFPGRFSGRQFSNSRSEMNVSTLELGDSALYLCASSLDGGSGGYTFGSGTRLTVV.

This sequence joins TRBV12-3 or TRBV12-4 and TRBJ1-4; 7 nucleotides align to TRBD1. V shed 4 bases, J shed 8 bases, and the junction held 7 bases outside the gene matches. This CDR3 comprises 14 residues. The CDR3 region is CASSSTGLNEKLFF. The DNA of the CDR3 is TGTGCCAGCAGTTCGACAGGGCTTAACGAAAAACTGTTTTTT.

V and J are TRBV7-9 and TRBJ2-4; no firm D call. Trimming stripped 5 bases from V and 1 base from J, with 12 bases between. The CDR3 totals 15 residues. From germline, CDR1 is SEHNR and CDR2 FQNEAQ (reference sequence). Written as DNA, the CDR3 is TGTGCCAGCAGCGCCCCGACGAGCGCCAAAAACATTCAGTACTTC. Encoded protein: CASSAPTSAKNIQYF.

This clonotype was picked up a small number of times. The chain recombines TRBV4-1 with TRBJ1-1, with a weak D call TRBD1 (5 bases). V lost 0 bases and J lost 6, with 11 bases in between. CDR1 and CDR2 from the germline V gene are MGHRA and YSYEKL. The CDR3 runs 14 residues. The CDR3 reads CASSQEKDTPEAFF. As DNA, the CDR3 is TGCGCCAGCAGCCAAGAGAAGGACACTCCTGAAGCTTTCTTT.

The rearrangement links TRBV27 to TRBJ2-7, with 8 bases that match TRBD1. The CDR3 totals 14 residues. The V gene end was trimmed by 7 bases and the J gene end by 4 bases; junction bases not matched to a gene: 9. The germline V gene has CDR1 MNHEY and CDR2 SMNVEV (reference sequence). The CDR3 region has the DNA TGTGCCAGCACCTCAAGACAGGGGCGTTACGAGCAGTACTTC. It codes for CASTSRQGRYEQYF.

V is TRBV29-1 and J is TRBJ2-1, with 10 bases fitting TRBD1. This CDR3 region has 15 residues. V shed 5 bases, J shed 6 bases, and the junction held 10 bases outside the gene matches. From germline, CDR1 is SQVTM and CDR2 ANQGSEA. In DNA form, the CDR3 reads TGCAGCGTTCAGATTCGACAGGGGGCTGGCAATGAGCAGTTCTTC. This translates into CSVQIRQGAGNEQFF.

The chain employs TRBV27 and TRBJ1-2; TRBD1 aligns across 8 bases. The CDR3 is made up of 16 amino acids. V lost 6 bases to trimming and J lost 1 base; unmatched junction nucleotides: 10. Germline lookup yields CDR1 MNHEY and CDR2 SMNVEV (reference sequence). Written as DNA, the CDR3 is TGTGCCAGCAGGCGCGGGACAGGATGGGATAACTATGGCTACACCTTC. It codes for CASRRGTGWDNYGYTF.

In nucleotides, the CDR3 is TGTGCCAGTGACAGGGGGTACAATCAGCCCCAGCATTTT. Its translation is CASDRGYNQPQHF. The chain carries TRBV28 and TRBJ1-5, with 9 bases aligning to TRBD1. The CDR3 covers 13 residues. J gave up 3 bases and V 9 bases, and 3 bases lay outside the gene matches. Germline V gene sequence: CDR1 MDHEN, CDR2 SYDVKM.